This TCR beta chain came from a study of blood T cell repertoires in COVID-19. In the study overall: Samples came from the United States, Italy and Spain, spanning acute and convalescent COVID-19. Nucleic acid was either cDNA or gDNA, and it came from T cells, B-cell-depleted T cells, or PBMCs.

The CDR3 has 13 residues. V gave up 4 bases and J gave up 7 bases, with 16 bases separating them. CDR1 GTSNPN and CDR2 SVGIG come from the germline V gene (reference sequence). Per the original data handling: Estimation of nucleated cell counts was performed using reference gene primer amplification. Using immunoSEQ multiplex PCR, the repertoire was profiled, and TCRdb retains in-frame clones only, with some absent. The V and J calls and the clone size are those of that table, but D and trimming were determined from the DNA. The profile shows 120,000 to 150,000 clones, roughly 86% of them singletons. This clone was recorded at least ten times.

The receptor was isolated from a human donor in a cohort sampled during active COVID-19. Sample: peripheral blood. The rearrangement links TRBV30 to TRBJ2-5; D is ambiguous. The DNA for the CDR3 is TGTGCCTGGACCAATCGACCTCCGGGGACCCAGTACTTC. Translation gives CAWTNRPPGTQYF.